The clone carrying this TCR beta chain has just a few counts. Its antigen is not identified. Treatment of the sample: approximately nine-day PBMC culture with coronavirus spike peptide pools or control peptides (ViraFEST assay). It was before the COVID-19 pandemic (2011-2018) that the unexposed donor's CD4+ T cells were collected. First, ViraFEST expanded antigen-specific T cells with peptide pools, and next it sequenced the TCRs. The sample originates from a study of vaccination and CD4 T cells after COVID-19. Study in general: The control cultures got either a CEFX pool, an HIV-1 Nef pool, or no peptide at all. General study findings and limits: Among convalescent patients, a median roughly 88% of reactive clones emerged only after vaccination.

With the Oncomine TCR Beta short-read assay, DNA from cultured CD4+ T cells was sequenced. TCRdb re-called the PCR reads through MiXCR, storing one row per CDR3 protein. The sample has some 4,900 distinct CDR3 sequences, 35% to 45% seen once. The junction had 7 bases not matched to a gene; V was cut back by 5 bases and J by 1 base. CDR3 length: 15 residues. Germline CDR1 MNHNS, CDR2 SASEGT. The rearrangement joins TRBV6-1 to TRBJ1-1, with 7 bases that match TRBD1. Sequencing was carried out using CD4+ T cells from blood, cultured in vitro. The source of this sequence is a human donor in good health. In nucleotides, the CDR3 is TGTGCCAGCAGTCCCAGGGGGGTCGGGAACACTGAAGCTTTCTTT. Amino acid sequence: CASSPRGVGNTEAFF.